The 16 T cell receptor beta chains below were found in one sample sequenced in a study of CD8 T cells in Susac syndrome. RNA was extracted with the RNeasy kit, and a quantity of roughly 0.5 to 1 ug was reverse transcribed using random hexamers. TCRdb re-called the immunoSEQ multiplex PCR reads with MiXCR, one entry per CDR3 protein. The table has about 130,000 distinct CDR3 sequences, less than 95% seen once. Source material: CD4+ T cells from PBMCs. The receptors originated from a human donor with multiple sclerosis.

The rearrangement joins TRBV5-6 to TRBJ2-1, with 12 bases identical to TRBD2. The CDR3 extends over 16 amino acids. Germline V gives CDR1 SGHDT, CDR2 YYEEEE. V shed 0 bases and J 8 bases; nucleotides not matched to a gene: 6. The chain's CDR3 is CASSLDLAGGPHEQFF. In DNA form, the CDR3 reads TGTGCCAGCAGCTTGGATCTAGCGGGGGGGCCTCATGAGCAGTTCTTC.

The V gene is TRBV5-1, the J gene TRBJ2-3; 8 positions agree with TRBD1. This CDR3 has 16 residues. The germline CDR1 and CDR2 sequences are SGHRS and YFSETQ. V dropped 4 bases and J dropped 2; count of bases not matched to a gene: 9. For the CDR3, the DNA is TGCGCCAGCAGCCGGGGACAGGTCAGATTCACAGATACGCAGTATTTT. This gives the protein CASSRGQVRFTDTQYF.

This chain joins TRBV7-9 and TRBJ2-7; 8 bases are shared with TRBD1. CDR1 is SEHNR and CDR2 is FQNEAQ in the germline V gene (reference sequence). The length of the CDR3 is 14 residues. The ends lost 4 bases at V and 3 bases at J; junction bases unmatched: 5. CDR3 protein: CASSWRQGIYEQYF. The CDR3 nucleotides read TGTGCCAGCAGCTGGAGACAGGGGATCTACGAGCAGTACTTC.

CDR3 bases: TGTGCCACCCGAGGGCAGGTGAACACTGAAGCTTTCTTT. Its protein product is CATRGQVNTEAFF. This chain links TRBV12-3 or TRBV12-4 with TRBJ1-1; D remains ambiguous. With 10 bases removed from V and 0 bases from J, the gap between germline ends came to 12 bases. The CDR3 extends over 13 amino acids.

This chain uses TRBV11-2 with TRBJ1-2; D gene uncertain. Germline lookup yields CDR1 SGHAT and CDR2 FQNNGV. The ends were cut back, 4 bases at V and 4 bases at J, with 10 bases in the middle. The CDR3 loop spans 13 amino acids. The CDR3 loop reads CASSSRTRYGYTF. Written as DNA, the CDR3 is TGTGCCAGCAGCTCGAGAACCCGCTATGGCTACACCTTC. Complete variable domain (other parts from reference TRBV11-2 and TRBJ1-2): EAGVAQSPRYKIIEKRQSVAFWCNPISGHATLYWYQQILGQGPKLLIQFQNNGVVDDSQLPKDRFSAERLKGVDSTLKIQPAKLEDSAVYLCASSSRTRYGYTFGSGTRLTVV.

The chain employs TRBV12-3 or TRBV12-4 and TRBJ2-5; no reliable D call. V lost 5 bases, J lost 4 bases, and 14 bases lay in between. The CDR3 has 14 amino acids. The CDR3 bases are TGTGCCAGCAGTGAATCGAAGCAGCTAGAGACCCAGTACTTC. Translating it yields CASSESKQLETQYF.

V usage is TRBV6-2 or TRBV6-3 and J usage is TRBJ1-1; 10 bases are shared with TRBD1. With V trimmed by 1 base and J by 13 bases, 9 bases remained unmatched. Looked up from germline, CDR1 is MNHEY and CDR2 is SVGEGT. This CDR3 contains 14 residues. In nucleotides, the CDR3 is TGTGCCAGCAGTTACTTAGCCGGGACAGGGGAGCATTTCTTT. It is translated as CASSYLAGTGEHFF.

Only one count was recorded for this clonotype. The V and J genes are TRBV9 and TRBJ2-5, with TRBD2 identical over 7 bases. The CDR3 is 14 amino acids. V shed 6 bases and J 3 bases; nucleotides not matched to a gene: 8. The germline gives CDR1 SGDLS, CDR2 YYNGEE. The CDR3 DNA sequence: TGTGCCAGCAATCCTAGCGGAGCCGAAGAGACCCAGTACTTC. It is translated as CASNPSGAEETQYF.

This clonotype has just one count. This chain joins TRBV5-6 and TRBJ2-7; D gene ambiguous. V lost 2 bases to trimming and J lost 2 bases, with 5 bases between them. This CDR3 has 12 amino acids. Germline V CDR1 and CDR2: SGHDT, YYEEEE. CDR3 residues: CASSFEAYEQYF. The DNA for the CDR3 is TGTGCCAGCAGCTTTGAAGCCTACGAGCAGTACTTC.

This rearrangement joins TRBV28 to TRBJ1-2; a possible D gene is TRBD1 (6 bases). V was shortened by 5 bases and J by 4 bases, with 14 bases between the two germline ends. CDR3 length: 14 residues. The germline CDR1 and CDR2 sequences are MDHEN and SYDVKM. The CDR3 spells CASSRDITLYGYTF. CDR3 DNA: TGTGCCAGCAGTCGGGACATCACCCTCTATGGCTACACCTTC.

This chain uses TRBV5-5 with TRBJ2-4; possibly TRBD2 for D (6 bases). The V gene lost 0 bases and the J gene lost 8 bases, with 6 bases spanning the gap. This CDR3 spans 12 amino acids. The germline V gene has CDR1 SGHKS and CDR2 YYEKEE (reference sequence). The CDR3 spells CASSLGGDIQYF. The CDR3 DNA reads TGTGCCAGCAGCTTGGGGGGGGACATTCAGTACTTC.

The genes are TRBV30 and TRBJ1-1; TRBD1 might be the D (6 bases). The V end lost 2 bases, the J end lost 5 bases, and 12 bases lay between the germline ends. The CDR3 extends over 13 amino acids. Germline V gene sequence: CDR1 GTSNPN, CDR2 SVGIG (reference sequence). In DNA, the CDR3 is TGTGCCTGGAGTTCGGGACAAGGAACTGAAGCTTTCTTT. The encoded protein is CAWSSGQGTEAFF.

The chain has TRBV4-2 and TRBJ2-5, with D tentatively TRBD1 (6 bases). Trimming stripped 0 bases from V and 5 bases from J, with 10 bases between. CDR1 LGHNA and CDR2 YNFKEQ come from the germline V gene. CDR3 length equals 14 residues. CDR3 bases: TGTGCCAGCAGCCAAGATGGGCAGGGGGAGACCCAGTACTTC. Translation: CASSQDGQGETQYF.

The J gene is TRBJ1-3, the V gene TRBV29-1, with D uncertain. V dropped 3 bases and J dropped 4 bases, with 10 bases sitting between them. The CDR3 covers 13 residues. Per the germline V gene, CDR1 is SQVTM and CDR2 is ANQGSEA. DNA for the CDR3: TGCAGCGTTGATACCGGTTTGGGAAACACCATATATTTT. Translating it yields CSVDTGLGNTIYF. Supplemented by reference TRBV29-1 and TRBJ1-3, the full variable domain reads SAVISQKPSRDICQRGTSLTIQCQVDSQVTMMFWYRQQPGQSLTLIATANQGSEATYESGFVIDKFPISRPNLTFSTLTVSNMSPEDSSIYLCSVDTGLGNTIYFGEGSWLTVV.

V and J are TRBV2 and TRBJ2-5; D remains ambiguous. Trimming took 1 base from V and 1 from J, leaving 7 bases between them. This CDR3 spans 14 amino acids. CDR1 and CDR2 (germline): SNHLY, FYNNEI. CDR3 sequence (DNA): TGTGCCAGCAGTGAAGTCTTCATCCAAGAGACCCAGTACTTC. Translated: CASSEVFIQETQYF.

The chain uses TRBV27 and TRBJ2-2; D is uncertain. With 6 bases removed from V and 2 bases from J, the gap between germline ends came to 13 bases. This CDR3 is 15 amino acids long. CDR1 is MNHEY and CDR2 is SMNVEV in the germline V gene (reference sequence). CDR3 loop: CASSRPGSNTGELFF. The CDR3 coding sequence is TGTGCCAGCAGCCGACCCGGGTCAAACACCGGGGAGCTGTTTTTT.